The source of this T cell receptor beta chain is a study of blood T cell repertoires in COVID-19. About the study: From T cells, B-cell-depleted T cells, or PBMCs came the material, which was cDNA or gDNA.

Per the authors' pipeline: Counts of nucleated cells, estimated from reference gene primer amplification, were obtained. Here immunoSEQ multiplex PCR was the method, and the copy in TCRdb shows in-frame clones only, minus some. For V, J and clone size, that table is used; D and trimming come from the DNA. The sample includes 320,000 or so clones, about 89% seen only once; the top ten take about 5%. Trimming pared 8 bases from V and 6 bases from J, leaving 17 bases between. Germline lookup yields CDR1 MNHEY and CDR2 SVGAGI. The CDR3 runs to 14 residues. This clonotype was sampled from a man in his 60s who had recovered from COVID-19. The sample comprised PBMCs or T cells enriched from blood (not recorded which). V is TRBV6-5 and J is TRBJ1-5; TRBD1 is a possible D gene (5 bases). In DNA form, the CDR3 reads TGTGCCAGCGGCCCGCAGGGTGGTATTCAGCCCCAGCATTTT. Protein sequence: CASGPQGGIQPQHF.